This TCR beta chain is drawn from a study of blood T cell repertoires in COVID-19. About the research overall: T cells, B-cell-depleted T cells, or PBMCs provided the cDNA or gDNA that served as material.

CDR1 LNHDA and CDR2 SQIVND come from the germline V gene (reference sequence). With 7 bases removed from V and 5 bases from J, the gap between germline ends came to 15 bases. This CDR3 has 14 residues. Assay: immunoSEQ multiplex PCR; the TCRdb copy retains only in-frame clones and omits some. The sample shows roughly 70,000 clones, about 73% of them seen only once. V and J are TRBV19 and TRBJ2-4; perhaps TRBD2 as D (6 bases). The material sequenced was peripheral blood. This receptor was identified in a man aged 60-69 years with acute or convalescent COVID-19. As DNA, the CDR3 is TGTGCCAGTATGCGGGTCGGCGGGGAAAACATTCAGTACTTC. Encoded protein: CASMRVGGENIQYF.